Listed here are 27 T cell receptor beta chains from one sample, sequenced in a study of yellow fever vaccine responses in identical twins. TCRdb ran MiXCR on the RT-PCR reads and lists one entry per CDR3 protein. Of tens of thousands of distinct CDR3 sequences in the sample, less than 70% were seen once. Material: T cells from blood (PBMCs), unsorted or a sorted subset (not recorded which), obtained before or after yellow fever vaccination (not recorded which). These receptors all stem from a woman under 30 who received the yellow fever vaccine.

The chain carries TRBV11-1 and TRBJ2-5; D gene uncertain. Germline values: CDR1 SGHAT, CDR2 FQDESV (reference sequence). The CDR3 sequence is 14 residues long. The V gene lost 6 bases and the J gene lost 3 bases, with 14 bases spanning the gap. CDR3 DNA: TGTGCCAGCAGTCTTCGGCAGATCAAAGAGACCCAGTACTTC. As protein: CASSLRQIKETQYF.

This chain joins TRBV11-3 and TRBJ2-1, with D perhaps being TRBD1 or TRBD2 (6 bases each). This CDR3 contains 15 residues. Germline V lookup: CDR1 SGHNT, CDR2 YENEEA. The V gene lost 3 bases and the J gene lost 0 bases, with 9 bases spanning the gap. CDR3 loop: CASSFEGGSYNEQFF. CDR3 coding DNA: TGTGCCAGCAGCTTCGAGGGGGGCTCCTACAATGAGCAGTTCTTC.

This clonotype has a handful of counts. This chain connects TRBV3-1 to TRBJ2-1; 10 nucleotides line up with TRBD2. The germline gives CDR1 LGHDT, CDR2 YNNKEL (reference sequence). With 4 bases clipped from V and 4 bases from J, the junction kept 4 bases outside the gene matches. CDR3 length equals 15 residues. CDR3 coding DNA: TGTGCCAGCAGCCTAGCGGGGGGACCTTACAATGAGCAGTTCTTC. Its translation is CASSLAGGPYNEQFF.

The chain's CDR3 is CASSLGLNVPLHF. As DNA, the CDR3 is TGTGCCAGCAGCTTAGGCCTTAACGTACCCCTCCACTTT. The chain has TRBV13 and TRBJ1-6; the D is unclear. Germline CDR1 is PRHDT and CDR2 is FYEKMQ (reference sequence). V dropped 0 bases and J dropped 12 bases, with 9 bases sitting between them. The CDR3 length is 13 residues. The full variable domain, in which reference TRBV13 and TRBJ1-6 provide the parts outside the CDR3, is AAGVIQSPRHLIKEKRETATLKCYPIPRHDTVYWYQQGPGQDPQFLISFYEKMQSDKGSIPDRFSAQQFSDYHSELNMSSLELGDSALYFCASSLGLNVPLHFGNGTRLTVT.

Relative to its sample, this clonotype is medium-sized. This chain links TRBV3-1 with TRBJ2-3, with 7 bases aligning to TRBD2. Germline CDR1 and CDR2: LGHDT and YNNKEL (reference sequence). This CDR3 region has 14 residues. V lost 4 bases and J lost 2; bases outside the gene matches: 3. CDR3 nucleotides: TGTGCCAGCAGCCGGGAGGGCTTCACAGATACGCAGTATTTT. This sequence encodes CASSREGFTDTQYF.

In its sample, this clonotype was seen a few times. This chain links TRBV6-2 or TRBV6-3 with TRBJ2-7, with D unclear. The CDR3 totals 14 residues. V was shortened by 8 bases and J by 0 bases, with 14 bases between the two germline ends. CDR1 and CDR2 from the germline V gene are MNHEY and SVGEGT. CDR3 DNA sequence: TGTGCCAGCCTGCCAGGCCCCTTCTCCTACGAGCAGTACTTC. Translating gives CASLPGPFSYEQYF.

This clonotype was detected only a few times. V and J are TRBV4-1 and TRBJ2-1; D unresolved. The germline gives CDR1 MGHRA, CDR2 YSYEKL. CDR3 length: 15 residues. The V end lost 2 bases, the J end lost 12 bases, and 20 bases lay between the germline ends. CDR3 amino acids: CASSQWEETSSGQFF. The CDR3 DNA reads TGCGCCAGCAGCCAATGGGAAGAGACTTCCAGTGGGCAGTTCTTC.

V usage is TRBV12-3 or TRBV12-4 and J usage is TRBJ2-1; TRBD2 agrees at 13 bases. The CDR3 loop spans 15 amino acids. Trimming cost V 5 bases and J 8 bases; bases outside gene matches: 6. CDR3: CASSPRTSGGYEQFF. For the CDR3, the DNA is TGTGCCAGCAGTCCCAGGACTAGCGGGGGATATGAGCAGTTCTTC.

The CDR3 DNA is TGCAGTGCTAGAGAGGACAGGGATGTCTGGTCCTACGAGCAGTACTTC. Translated: CSAREDRDVWSYEQYF. V gene TRBV20-1 combines with J gene TRBJ2-7; 8 bases match TRBD1. The ends lost 0 bases at V and 1 base at J; junction bases unmatched: 8. Per the germline V gene, CDR1 is DFQATT and CDR2 is SNEGSKA (reference sequence). The CDR3 runs to 16 residues.

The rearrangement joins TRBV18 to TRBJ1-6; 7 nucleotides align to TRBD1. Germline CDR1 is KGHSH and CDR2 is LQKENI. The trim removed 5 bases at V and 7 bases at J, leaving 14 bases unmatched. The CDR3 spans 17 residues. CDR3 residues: CASSGTLPGTANSPLHF. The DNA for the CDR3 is TGTGCCAGCTCAGGCACTTTACCCGGGACAGCAAATTCACCCCTCCACTTT.

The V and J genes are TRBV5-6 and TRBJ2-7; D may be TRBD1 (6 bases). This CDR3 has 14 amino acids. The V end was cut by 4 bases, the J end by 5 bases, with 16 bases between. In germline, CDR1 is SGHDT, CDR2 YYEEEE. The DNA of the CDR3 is TGTGCCAGCAGCCTCGGGACACTCTCGCACGAGCAGTACTTC. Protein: CASSLGTLSHEQYF.

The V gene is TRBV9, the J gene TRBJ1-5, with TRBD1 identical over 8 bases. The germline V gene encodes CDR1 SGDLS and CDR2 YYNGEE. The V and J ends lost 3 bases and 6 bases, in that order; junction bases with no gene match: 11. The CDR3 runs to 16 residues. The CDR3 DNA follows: TGTGCCAGCAGCGCCCCGCTGGACAGGGTTTTTCAGCCCCAGCATTTT. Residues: CASSAPLDRVFQPQHF.

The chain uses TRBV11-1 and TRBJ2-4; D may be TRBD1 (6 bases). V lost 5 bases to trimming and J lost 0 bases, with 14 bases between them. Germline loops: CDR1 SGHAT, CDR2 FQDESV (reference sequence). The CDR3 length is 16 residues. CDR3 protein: CASSPDRKLAKNIQYF. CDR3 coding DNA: TGTGCCAGCAGCCCAGACAGGAAATTAGCCAAAAACATTCAGTACTTC.

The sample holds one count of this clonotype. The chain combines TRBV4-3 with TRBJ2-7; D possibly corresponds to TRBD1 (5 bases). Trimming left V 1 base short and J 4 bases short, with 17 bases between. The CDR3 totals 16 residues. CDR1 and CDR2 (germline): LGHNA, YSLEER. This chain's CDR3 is CASSQVWIGATYEQYF. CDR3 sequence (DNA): TGCGCCAGCAGCCAAGTGTGGATAGGGGCTACTTACGAGCAGTACTTC.

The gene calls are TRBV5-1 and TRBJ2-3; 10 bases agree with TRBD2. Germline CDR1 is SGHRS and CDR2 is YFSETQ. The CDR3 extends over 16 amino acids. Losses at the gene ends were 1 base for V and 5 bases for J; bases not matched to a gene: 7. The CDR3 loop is CASSLPAGGPGDTQYF. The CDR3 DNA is TGCGCCAGCAGCTTGCCAGCGGGAGGGCCGGGAGATACGCAGTATTTT.

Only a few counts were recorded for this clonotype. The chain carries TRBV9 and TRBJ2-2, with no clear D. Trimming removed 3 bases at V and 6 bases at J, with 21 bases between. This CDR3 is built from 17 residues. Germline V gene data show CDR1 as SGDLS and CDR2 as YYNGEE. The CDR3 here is CASSAQIGLSIPGELFF. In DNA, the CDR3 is TGTGCCAGCAGCGCGCAAATAGGGTTGTCTATCCCCGGGGAGCTGTTTTTT.

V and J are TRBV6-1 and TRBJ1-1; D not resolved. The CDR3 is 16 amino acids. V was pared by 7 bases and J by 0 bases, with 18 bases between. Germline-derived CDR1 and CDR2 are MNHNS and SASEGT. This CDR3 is CASTHVWAGMNTEAFF. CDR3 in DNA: TGTGCCAGCACCCACGTGTGGGCGGGGATGAACACTGAAGCTTTCTTT.

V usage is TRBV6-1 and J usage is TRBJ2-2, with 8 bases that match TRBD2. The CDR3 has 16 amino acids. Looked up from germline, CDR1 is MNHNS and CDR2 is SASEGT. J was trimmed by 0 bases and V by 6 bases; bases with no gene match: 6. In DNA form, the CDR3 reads TGTGCCAGCAGACCTATTAGCGGGACGAACACCGGGGAGCTGTTTTTT. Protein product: CASRPISGTNTGELFF.

CDR3 loop: CASSLDREQFF. In DNA, the CDR3 is TGTGCCAGCAGCTTAGACAGGGAGCAGTTCTTC. This rearrangement joins TRBV7-9 to TRBJ2-1; perhaps TRBD1 as D (5 bases). The length of the CDR3 is 11 residues. V was shortened by 1 base and J by 10 bases, with 5 bases between the two germline ends. Germline CDR1 is SEHNR and CDR2 is FQNEAQ (reference sequence).

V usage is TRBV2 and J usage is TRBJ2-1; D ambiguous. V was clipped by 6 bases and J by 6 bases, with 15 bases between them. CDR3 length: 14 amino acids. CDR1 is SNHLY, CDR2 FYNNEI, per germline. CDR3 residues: CASSGPLGFNEQFF. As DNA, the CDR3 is TGTGCCAGCAGCGGCCCCTTAGGATTCAATGAGCAGTTCTTC.

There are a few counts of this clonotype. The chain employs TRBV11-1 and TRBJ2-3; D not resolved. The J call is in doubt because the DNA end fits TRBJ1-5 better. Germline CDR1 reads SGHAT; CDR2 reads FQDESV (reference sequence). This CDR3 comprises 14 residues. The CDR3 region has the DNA TGTGCCAGCAGCTACACTACTAGCACAGATACGCAGCATTTT. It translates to CASSYTTSTDTQHF.

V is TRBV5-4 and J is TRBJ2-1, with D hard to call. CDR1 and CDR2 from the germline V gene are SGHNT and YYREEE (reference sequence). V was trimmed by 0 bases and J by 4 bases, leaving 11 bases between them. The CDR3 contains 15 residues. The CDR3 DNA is TGTGCCAGCAGCTTGGGGCAGTCCGTATACAATGAGCAGTTCTTC. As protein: CASSLGQSVYNEQFF.

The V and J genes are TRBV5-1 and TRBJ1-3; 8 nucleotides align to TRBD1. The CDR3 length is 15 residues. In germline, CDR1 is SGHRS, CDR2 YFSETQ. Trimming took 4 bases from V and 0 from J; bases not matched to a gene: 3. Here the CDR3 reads CASSPTGDSGNTIYF. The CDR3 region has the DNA TGCGCCAGCAGCCCGACAGGGGACTCTGGAAACACCATATATTTT.

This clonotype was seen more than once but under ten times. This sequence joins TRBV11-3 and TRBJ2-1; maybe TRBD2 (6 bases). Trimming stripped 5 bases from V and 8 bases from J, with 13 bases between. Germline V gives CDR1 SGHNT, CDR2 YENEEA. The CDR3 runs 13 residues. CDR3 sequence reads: CASSRGGFDEQFF. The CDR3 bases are TGTGCCAGCAGCCGTGGGGGGTTCGATGAGCAGTTCTTC.

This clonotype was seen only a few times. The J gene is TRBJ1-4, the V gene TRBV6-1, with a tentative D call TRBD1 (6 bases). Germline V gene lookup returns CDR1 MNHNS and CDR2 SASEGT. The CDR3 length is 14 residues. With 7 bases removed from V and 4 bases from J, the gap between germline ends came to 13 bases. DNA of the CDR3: TGTGCCAGCAAGGTGGGACAAGTTAATGAAAAACTGTTTTTT. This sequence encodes CASKVGQVNEKLFF.

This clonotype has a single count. CDR3 loop: CASSSQGPLYGYTF. The CDR3 DNA follows: TGTGCCAGCAGCAGCCAGGGACCGCTTTATGGCTACACCTTC. This chain uses TRBV11-2 with TRBJ1-2; D might be TRBD1 (5 bases). The CDR3 is 14 amino acids. V was pared by 5 bases and J by 5 bases, with 15 bases between. The V gene's germline CDR1 is SGHAT and CDR2 FQNNGV.

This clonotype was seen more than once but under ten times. The CDR3 reads CASSLGRQGITPLHF. CDR3 sequence (DNA): TGTGCCAGCAGCTTAGGGCGGCAAGGGATTACACCCCTCCACTTT. The genes are TRBV7-9 and TRBJ1-6; D not resolved. The CDR3 contains 15 residues. Between the trimmed V and J ends, which lost 1 base and 11 bases, there was a span of 15 bases. Germline CDR1 reads SEHNR; CDR2 reads FQNEAQ (reference sequence).